These T cell receptor beta chains were read from a single sample in a study of memory CD4+ T cells and cytomegalovirus serostatus. Profiled with immunoSEQ multiplex PCR; TCRdb holds only in-frame clones, not every one. Here the sample spans about 82,000 clones, around 80% being singletons. Sequenced: memory CD4+ T cells from blood. The receptors were sampled from an adult in good health and CMV-seronegative. CDR3s include the opening cysteine and the closing phenylalanine or tryptophan. D genes are given only for firm matches. Size tells how often a clone was seen (once, few, many) or the class of an expanded clone, and some rows leave it out.

j_call,clone_size,v_call,d_call,cdr3_nt,cdr3_aa
TRBJ2-1,-,TRBV10-3,TRBD1,TGTGCCATCAGTGCTGCCGGGACAGGGGGTATCTCCTCCTACAATGAGCAGTTCTTC,CAISAAGTGGISSYNEQFF
TRBJ2-7,-,TRBV7-6,-,TGTGCCAGCAGCTTAACTGACAGGAGCTCCTACGAGCAGTACTTC,CASSLTDRSSYEQYF
TRBJ1-5,few,TRBV30,-,TGTGCCTGGAAGGGTCAGGGTGGTCAGCCCCAGCATTTT,CAWKGQGGQPQHF
TRBJ1-5,-,TRBV6-1,TRBD1,TGTGCCAGCAGGAGGGGGCAGGAGGTTTCACAGCCCCAGCATTTT,CASRRGQEVSQPQHF
TRBJ1-2,-,TRBV19,-,TGTGCCAGTAGTACGGGGACGGTTTTAAACTATGGCTACACCTTC,CASSTGTVLNYGYTF
TRBJ2-4,many,TRBV5-1,-,TGCGCCAGCAGCTTGGGCTCGACAGCCAAAAACATTCAGTACTTC,CASSLGSTAKNIQYF
TRBJ2-3,few,TRBV30,TRBD2,TGTGCCTCTTCTGTTGGGGAGGGAGATACGCAGTATTTT,CASSVGEGDTQYF
TRBJ1-3,-,TRBV30,-,TGTGCCTGGAGCGTTTCCGGGGCAGGAGGAAACACCATATATTTT,CAWSVSGAGGNTIYF
TRBJ1-3,-,TRBV9,-,TGTGCCAGCAGCGTAGTTGGAACGGCAGGAAACACCATATATTTT,CASSVVGTAGNTIYF
TRBJ1-2,-,TRBV11-2,-,TGTGCCAGCAGCTTAAGGGACGGGTATGGCTACACCTTC,CASSLRDGYGYTF
TRBJ1-2,-,TRBV29-1,-,TGCAGCGTTGAGGGCAATGAGGGCTACACCTTC,CSVEGNEGYTF
TRBJ2-7,-,TRBV13,TRBD2,TGTGCCAGCAGCATGGGACTAGCGGGGGGCTACGAGCAGTACTTC,CASSMGLAGGYEQYF
TRBJ2-7,-,TRBV5-1,TRBD2,TGCGCCAGCAGGTGGACTAGCGGGGCCTACGAGCAGTACTTC,CASRWTSGAYEQYF
TRBJ2-7,-,TRBV5-1,-,TGCGCCAGCAGCTTGGGACAGGGAGGCGAGCAGTACTTC,CASSLGQGGEQYF
TRBJ1-2,-,TRBV19,TRBD1,TGTGCCAGTAGCGTGGGACAGGGGGCAGGGGGCTACACCTTC,CASSVGQGAGGYTF
TRBJ1-2,-,TRBV27,-,TGTGCCAGCAGTTTCGCCGGGGAGAATCACTATGGCTACACCTTC,CASSFAGENHYGYTF
TRBJ1-5,-,TRBV7-3,-,TGTGCCAGCAGCTTAAACTACAATCAGCCCCAGCATTTT,CASSLNYNQPQHF
TRBJ1-5,-,TRBV29-1,-,TGCAGCGTTGGCGGGGGGAGCAATCAGCCCCAGCATTTT,CSVGGGSNQPQHF
TRBJ1-5,-,TRBV29-1,TRBD1,TGCAGCGCTGCCGGGACAGAGCACAATCAGCCCCAGCATTTT,CSAAGTEHNQPQHF
TRBJ2-1,-,TRBV11-3,-,TGTGCCAGCAGCTCCTCCGGGACCACTTACAATGAGCAGTTCTTC,CASSSSGTTYNEQFF
TRBJ1-3,-,TRBV6-5,TRBD1,TGTGCCAGCAGTTTGACAGGGGGCTCTGGAAACACCATATATTTT,CASSLTGGSGNTIYF
TRBJ2-3,-,TRBV4-1,-,TGCGCCAGCAGCCAGGGCGGGGGCGCCATCACAGATACGCAGTATTTT,CASSQGGGAITDTQYF
TRBJ1-2,-,TRBV28,-,TGTGCCAGCAGACCCGAGGGGGACTATGGCTACACCTTC,CASRPEGDYGYTF
TRBJ1-2,-,TRBV7-8,-,TGTGCCAGCAGCTTCTTGACAGGTTTGGGGTATGGCTACACCTTC,CASSFLTGLGYGYTF
TRBJ2-3,-,TRBV5-1,TRBD1,TGCGCCAGCAGCCGACAGGGATCCACAGATACGCAGTATTTT,CASSRQGSTDTQYF
TRBJ1-2,few,TRBV30,-,TGTGCCTGGAGTGTACAAGGAGAGACCTATGGCTACACCTTC,CAWSVQGETYGYTF
TRBJ2-7,-,TRBV18,TRBD1,TGTGCCAGCTCACCACCTCCCAGGACAGGCCGAAGCTCCTACGAGCAGTACTTC,CASSPPPRTGRSSYEQYF
TRBJ2-5,-,TRBV19,-,TGTGCCAGTAGTGCTAGGCTCCAAGAGACCCAGTACTTC,CASSARLQETQYF
TRBJ1-2,-,TRBV29-1,TRBD1,TGCAGCGTACGCCCGGGACAGGGCGTGTATGGCTACACCTTC,CSVRPGQGVYGYTF
TRBJ2-5,-,TRBV4-3,-,TGCGCCAGCAGCCAAGAGGTGGGGGGGCCTCGATTCGCTGAGACCCAGTACTTC,CASSQEVGGPRFAETQYF
TRBJ1-2,-,TRBV7-2,-,TGTGCCAGCAGCTTAGGTGGGGGGGATGTGCGAGGTGGCTACACCTTC,CASSLGGGDVRGGYTF
TRBJ2-1,once,TRBV12-5,TRBD2,TGTGCTAGTGGTTTGGTAGGGCTAGCGGGGGTCGACTACAATGAGCAGTTCTTC,CASGLVGLAGVDYNEQFF
TRBJ2-1,-,TRBV4-2,TRBD2,TGTGCCAGCAGCCAAGGAACAGCGGGGGTCTATGAGCAGTTCTTC,CASSQGTAGVYEQFF
TRBJ2-3,-,TRBV30,TRBD1,TGTGCCTGGAGCACAGGGGGCAGCACAGATACGCAGTATTTT,CAWSTGGSTDTQYF
TRBJ1-4,once,TRBV19,-,TGTGCCAGTAGTACCGAGACAGCAACTAATGAAAAACTGTTTTTT,CASSTETATNEKLFF
TRBJ2-7,-,TRBV5-5,-,TGTGCCAGCAGCTTGCAATATTCTTTCTCCTACGAGCAGTACTTC,CASSLQYSFSYEQYF
TRBJ2-2,-,TRBV7-9,-,TGTGCCAGCAGCCGACGAACAGGAGTCCCTAGGGCCGGGGAGCTGTTTTTT,CASSRRTGVPRAGELFF
TRBJ1-3,-,TRBV30,-,TGTGCCTGGACCCCGGACACCTCTGGAAACACCATATATTTT,CAWTPDTSGNTIYF
TRBJ2-3,-,TRBV2,TRBD2,TGTGCCAGCATACTTAGCGGGGGGGTCGGCACAGATACGCAGTATTTT,CASILSGGVGTDTQYF
TRBJ1-6,-,TRBV18,-,TGTGCCAGCTCACCGAAAGTAGTCGGGGAGGTGAATTCACCCCTCCACTTT,CASSPKVVGEVNSPLHF
TRBJ1-2,-,TRBV30,-,TGTGCCTGGAATTGGGGTGACTATGGCTACACCTTC,CAWNWGDYGYTF
TRBJ2-3,-,TRBV11-2,-,TGTGCCAGCAGCCCCGGGCTAGGTTGGTTTGCAGATACGCAGTATTTT,CASSPGLGWFADTQYF
TRBJ1-2,-,TRBV2,-,TGTGCCAGCAATCCCGGGCCTCATCATGGCTACACCTTC,CASNPGPHHGYTF
TRBJ2-7,-,TRBV5-1,TRBD2,TGCGCCAGCAGCTTGGCCGCAAGACTAGCGGGGGGCTACGAGCAGTACTTC,CASSLAARLAGGYEQYF
TRBJ1-4,-,TRBV15,-,TGTGCCACCAGCAGAGACGGGGGGCCTAGTGAAAAACTGTTTTTT,CATSRDGGPSEKLFF
TRBJ1-5,-,TRBV7-9,-,TGTGCCAGCAGCCCATCGGGGGGTCAGCCCCAGCATTTT,CASSPSGGQPQHF
TRBJ1-2,-,TRBV19,-,TGTGCCAGTAGTCGGCCAGGTGATAACTATGGCTACACCTTC,CASSRPGDNYGYTF
TRBJ1-2,-,TRBV27,-,TGTGCCAGCACCTCAGGAACAGTTAACTATGGCTACACCTTC,CASTSGTVNYGYTF
TRBJ2-1,once,TRBV29-1,-,TGCAGCGTTGACCCGAGCTCCTACAATGAGCAGTTCTTC,CSVDPSSYNEQFF
TRBJ2-5,once,TRBV5-1,TRBD2,TGCGCCAGCAGCTGGGGACTAGCGGGGGGACAAGAGACCCAGTACTTC,CASSWGLAGGQETQYF
TRBJ1-1,few,TRBV28,-,TGTGCCAGCAAGTTGGTAAGGGCTTTCTTT,CASKLVRAFF
TRBJ2-6,-,TRBV9,-,TGTGCCAGCAGCGGGGGGGGACAGCTCCACTCTGGGGCCAACGTCCTGACTTTC,CASSGGGQLHSGANVLTF
TRBJ1-1,few,TRBV20-1,-,TGCAGTGCTAGAGCGCTGATTGGAGCTTTCTTT,CSARALIGAFF
TRBJ2-7,-,TRBV11-1,TRBD1,TGTGCCAGCAGCCGACAGGGGGCGACTAGCTCCTACGAGCAGTACTTC,CASSRQGATSSYEQYF
TRBJ1-4,-,TRBV7-2,-,TGTGCCAGTGGAGACCACAATAATGAAAAACTGTTTTTT,CASGDHNNEKLFF
TRBJ1-2,-,TRBV18,-,TGTGCCAGCTCACCACTGGAGACCCTCGATGGCTACACCTTC,CASSPLETLDGYTF